The 32 T cell receptor beta chains below were found in one sample sequenced in a study of T-cell memory formation after mild COVID-19. TCRdb analysed the 5' RACE reads with MiXCR anew, one entry per CDR3 protein. The sample records about 400,000 distinct CDR3 sequences, around a quarter being singletons. The sample consisted of PBMCs or a T cell subset sorted from them (not recorded which). The receptors were gathered from an adult woman who had mild COVID-19 (a few samples of this study predate the infection). Cell type and time point are not known.

The V and J genes are TRBV5-1 and TRBJ2-5; D gene ambiguous. The CDR3 spans 14 residues. V lost 0 bases and J lost 5, with 11 bases in between. Looked up from germline, CDR1 is SGHRS and CDR2 is YFSETQ. The CDR3 DNA sequence: TGCGCCAGCAGCTTGGTCTCCCTTGCGGAGACCCAGTACTTC. It encodes CASSLVSLAETQYF.

This clonotype came up a few times. The chain has TRBV5-5 and TRBJ2-1; TRBD1 is a possible D gene (5 bases). Trimming took 0 bases from V and 7 from J, leaving 14 bases between them. The CDR3 is 15 residues long. Germline-derived CDR1 and CDR2 are SGHKS and YYEKEE (reference sequence). The CDR3 protein is CASSLEVWGSNEQFF. The CDR3, as DNA: TGTGCCAGCAGCTTGGAGGTTTGGGGCAGTAATGAGCAGTTCTTC.

This clonotype was detected a few times. This chain joins TRBV27 and TRBJ2-7, with 10 bases aligning to TRBD1. The germline gives CDR1 MNHEY, CDR2 SMNVEV (reference sequence). V lost 8 bases, J lost 2 bases, and 6 bases stayed unmatched. The CDR3 has 14 amino acids. The CDR3 region is CASHSGTGAYEQYF. The CDR3 DNA is TGTGCCAGCCATTCCGGGACAGGGGCCTACGAGCAGTACTTC.

The chain uses TRBV25-1 and TRBJ2-7; TRBD1 aligns across 8 bases. There are 16 residues in the CDR3. CDR1 and CDR2 (germline): MGHDK, SYGVNS. The V and J ends lost 5 bases and 2 bases, in that order; junction bases with no gene match: 11. The CDR3 is CASSPQPGTGTYEQYF. The CDR3 nucleotides read TGTGCCAGCAGTCCTCAGCCGGGGACAGGCACCTACGAGCAGTACTTC.

This clonotype was seen only a few times. This chain joins TRBV10-3 and TRBJ1-2, with D perhaps matching TRBD1 (6 bases). The germline V and J ends were trimmed by 7 bases and 2 bases, with 17 bases remaining between them. The CDR3 is 15 amino acids. Germline values: CDR1 ENHRY, CDR2 SYGVKD. This CDR3 is CAINKWGQANYGYTF. CDR3 DNA sequence: TGTGCCATCAATAAATGGGGGCAGGCAAACTATGGCTACACCTTC.

This clonotype occurred a few times. This chain links TRBV20-1 with TRBJ2-3; D gene uncertain. Between the trimmed V and J ends, which lost 8 bases and 1 base, there was a span of 16 bases. Germline CDR1 DFQATT, CDR2 SNEGSKA (reference sequence). The CDR3 has 14 amino acids. The chain's CDR3 is CSLILSAGTDTQYF. CDR3 sequence (DNA): TGCAGTCTTATCTTGTCGGCTGGCACAGATACGCAGTATTTT.

The J gene is TRBJ2-7, the V gene TRBV4-1; possibly TRBD2 for D (5 bases). CDR3 length: 14 amino acids. The V and J ends lost 4 bases and 0 bases respectively, with 10 bases between them. CDR1 is MGHRA, CDR2 YSYEKL, per germline. The CDR3 region is CASSLLGDSYEQYF. CDR3 sequence (DNA): TGCGCCAGCAGCCTTCTGGGAGACTCCTACGAGCAGTACTTC.

The rearrangement uses TRBV3-1 and TRBJ1-1; 11 bases map to TRBD1. Germline lookup yields CDR1 LGHDT and CDR2 YNNKEL (reference sequence). The ends lost 3 bases at V and 5 bases at J; junction bases unmatched: 8. CDR3 length equals 16 residues. CDR3 sequence reads: CASSHGIGQGATEAFF. CDR3 sequence (DNA): TGTGCCAGCAGCCATGGCATAGGACAGGGGGCTACTGAAGCTTTCTTT.

The rearrangement links TRBV20-1 to TRBJ2-1; 7 nucleotides line up with TRBD2. The CDR3 is 15 residues long. Per the germline V gene, CDR1 is DFQATT and CDR2 is SNEGSKA (reference sequence). V shed 0 bases, J shed 12 bases, and the junction held 14 bases outside the gene matches. The CDR3 spells CSARDRAGPYGGQFF. The CDR3 DNA sequence: TGCAGTGCTAGAGATCGAGCGGGGCCCTACGGGGGGCAGTTCTTC.

The chain carries TRBV20-1 and TRBJ1-5; no clear D gene. CDR3 length: 13 residues. Germline lookup yields CDR1 DFQATT and CDR2 SNEGSKA (reference sequence). V lost 1 base and J 6 bases, leaving 10 bases between the germline ends. The CDR3 loop reads CSARGEPGQPQHF. The CDR3 bases are TGCAGTGCTAGAGGAGAACCTGGTCAGCCCCAGCATTTT.

There are a few counts of this clonotype. This chain connects TRBV10-3 to TRBJ1-5, with D maybe TRBD1 (5 bases). Germline lookup yields CDR1 ENHRY and CDR2 SYGVKD. This CDR3 has 18 amino acids. V lost 5 bases and J 0 bases, leaving 20 bases between the germline ends. CDR3 sequence: CAISPGSFGGVSNQPQHF. CDR3 DNA: TGTGCCATCAGTCCCGGATCCTTTGGGGGGGTTAGCAATCAGCCCCAGCATTTT.

The genes are TRBV15 and TRBJ2-7, with 9 bases that match TRBD2. The germline V gene has CDR1 LNHNV and CDR2 YYDKDF (reference sequence). Unmatched junction bases numbered 12, after V lost 1 base and J lost 5 bases. CDR3 length: 17 residues. CDR3 region: CATSRVSTVREGDEQYF. Written as DNA, the CDR3 is TGTGCCACCAGCAGAGTATCAACTGTGCGGGAGGGAGACGAGCAGTACTTC.

This clonotype was detected only a few times. V gene TRBV6-5 combines with J gene TRBJ1-1; D gene uncertain. With 2 bases removed from V and 1 base from J, the gap between germline ends came to 5 bases. The CDR3 runs to 13 residues. Per the germline V gene, CDR1 is MNHEY and CDR2 is SVGAGI. In nucleotides, the CDR3 is TGTGCCAGCAGTTACGGCCCGAACACTGAAGCTTTCTTT. Its translation is CASSYGPNTEAFF.

V usage is TRBV7-9 and J usage is TRBJ2-7; no clear D. The CDR3 is 14 residues long. Looked up from germline, CDR1 is SEHNR and CDR2 is FQNEAQ (reference sequence). V lost 10 bases, J lost 0 bases, and 16 bases lay in between. CDR3 amino acids: CAITRSLGSYEQYF. In DNA, the CDR3 is TGTGCCATCACAAGGAGTTTAGGCTCCTACGAGCAGTACTTC.

This clonotype was observed a few times. This chain connects TRBV20-1 to TRBJ2-3; D is undetermined. CDR3 length: 14 amino acids. CDR1 and CDR2 (germline): DFQATT, SNEGSKA (reference sequence). V lost 8 bases and J lost 1, with 16 bases in between. CDR3 nucleotide sequence: TGCAGTAGCCGTCCTAGTTTCGGCACAGATACGCAGTATTTT. Amino acids: CSSRPSFGTDTQYF.

This clonotype was seen repeatedly, ten times or more. The rearrangement links TRBV7-2 to TRBJ2-2; D is undetermined. Germline CDR1 SGHTA, CDR2 FQGNSA. V dropped 0 bases and J dropped 7 bases, with 6 bases sitting between them. The CDR3 loop spans 13 amino acids. The CDR3 region has the DNA TGTGCCAGCAGCTTAGCCCTCGGCGGGGAGCTGTTTTTT. Its protein is CASSLALGGELFF. Together with reference TRBV7-2 and TRBJ2-2, the CDR3 gives the full variable domain: GAGVSQSPSNKVTEKGKDVELRCDPISGHTALYWYRQSLGQGLEFLIYFQGNSAPDKSGLPSDRFSAERTGGSVSTLTIQRTQQEDSAVYLCASSLALGGELFFGEGSRLTVL.

This clonotype has a handful of counts. This chain uses TRBV29-1 with TRBJ1-1; D ambiguous. Deletions cut 2 bases from V and 2 bases from J, with 3 bases between. CDR1 is SQVTM and CDR2 is ANQGSEA in the germline V gene. The CDR3 runs 11 residues. The CDR3 DNA reads TGCAGCGTTGAAAAAAACACTGAAGCTTTCTTT. Translated, it gives CSVEKNTEAFF.

This sequence joins TRBV19 and TRBJ1-5; D is undetermined. The CDR3 spans 14 residues. Trimming removed 4 bases from V and 1 base from J, with 8 bases in between. The V gene's germline CDR1 is LNHDA and CDR2 SQIVND (reference sequence). The CDR3 loop is CASSTQRSNQPQHF. CDR3 DNA sequence: TGTGCCAGTAGTACACAGCGGAGCAATCAGCCCCAGCATTTT.

In its sample, this clonotype was seen a few times. The rearrangement uses TRBV9 and TRBJ2-1, with D possibly matching TRBD1 (6 bases). CDR3 length equals 15 residues. Germline assignment: CDR1 SGDLS and CDR2 YYNGEE. With 4 bases removed from V and 2 bases from J, the gap between germline ends came to 13 bases. DNA for the CDR3: TGTGCCAGCAGCCTAGACGGGACAACCTACAATGAGCAGTTCTTC. Translation gives CASSLDGTTYNEQFF. The whole variable domain, filled in from reference TRBV9 and TRBJ2-1, reads DSGVTQTPKHLITATGQRVTLRCSPRSGDLSVYWYQQSLDQGLQFLIQYYNGEERAKGNILERFSAQQFPDLHSELNLSSLELGDSALYFCASSLDGTTYNEQFFGPGTRLTVL.

In DNA, the CDR3 is TGCAGTGCTAGAGATGAGGATGTGGGGGGGCGTGAAGAGACCCAGTACTTC. Translation gives CSARDEDVGGREETQYF. The gene calls are TRBV20-1 and TRBJ2-5, with a possible D match to TRBD2 (7 bases). Germline assignment: CDR1 DFQATT and CDR2 SNEGSKA (reference sequence). Trimming took off 0 bases at V and 3 bases at J, with 20 bases between the two ends. The CDR3 runs 17 residues.

J is TRBJ2-1 and V is TRBV24-1; D ambiguous. The germline gives CDR1 KGHDR, CDR2 SFDVKD. Trimming left V 2 bases short and J 1 base short, with 17 bases between. The CDR3 contains 18 residues. The CDR3 DNA reads TGTGCCACCAGTGATTCGCAGAACGCCCGGGTATCCTACAATGAGCAGTTCTTC. As protein: CATSDSQNARVSYNEQFF.

The chain has TRBV25-1 and TRBJ1-5; no definite D call. CDR3 length: 15 amino acids. Trimming took off 2 bases at V and 0 bases at J, with 8 bases between the two ends. CDR1 and CDR2 from the germline V gene are MGHDK and SYGVNS. DNA for the CDR3: TGTGCCAGCAGTGAAGGCAGAAATAGCAATCAGCCCCAGCATTTT. Its protein is CASSEGRNSNQPQHF.

The sample holds a few counts of this clonotype. The J gene is TRBJ2-1, the V gene TRBV9; D not certain. V was shortened by 2 bases and J by 8 bases, with 11 bases between the two germline ends. Per the germline V gene, CDR1 is SGDLS and CDR2 is YYNGEE. The CDR3 sequence is 13 residues long. The chain's CDR3 is CASSVEGLDEQFF. For the CDR3, the DNA is TGTGCCAGCAGCGTGGAAGGGTTGGATGAGCAGTTCTTC.

Concerning this clonotype: One junction end does not reproduce the germline sequence, and a read error may be involved. The chain uses TRBV4-3 and TRBJ1-6; D is unresolved. CDR1 is LGHNA and CDR2 is YSLEER in the germline V gene. The CDR3 runs to 13 residues. The CDR3 reads CASSQEYNSPLHF. Here the CDR3 DNA reads TGCGCCAGCAGCCAAGAATATAACTCACCCCTCCACTTT.

This clonotype was found a few times. This rearrangement joins TRBV2 to TRBJ2-7; 11 bases line up with TRBD1. There are 16 residues in the CDR3. V shed 8 bases, J shed 2 bases, and the junction held 11 bases outside the gene matches. Per germline, CDR1 SNHLY and CDR2 FYNNEI. The CDR3 sequence is CASAYLPGQGAYEQYF. CDR3 DNA: TGTGCCAGCGCCTACTTACCGGGACAGGGGGCCTACGAGCAGTACTTC.

About this clonotype: This may arise from a read error, as a much more abundant clone is one base away. The chain couples TRBV10-3 to TRBJ2-7, with D unresolved. Germline V gene sequence: CDR1 ENHRY, CDR2 SYGVKD. Trimming pared 3 bases from V and 1 base from J, leaving 16 bases between. The CDR3 length is 16 residues. The CDR3 coding sequence is TGTGCCATCAGTGACTCGATCGCGGAAGGGTCCTACGAGCAGTACTTC. It specifies CAISDSIAEGSYEQYF.

CDR3 loop: CSAPRSAGAGGTEAFF. CDR3 coding DNA: TGCAGTGCTCCTCGCTCGGCGGGGGCGGGGGGCACTGAAGCTTTCTTT. The V call is TRBV20-1, the J call TRBJ1-1; possibly TRBD1 for D (6 bases). This CDR3 has 16 residues. V was clipped by 5 bases and J by 4 bases, with 23 bases between them. Germline values: CDR1 DFQATT, CDR2 SNEGSKA (reference sequence).

In its sample, this clonotype was seen a few times. The genes are TRBV15 and TRBJ2-3; 13 bases line up with TRBD2. The V gene's germline CDR1 is LNHNV and CDR2 YYDKDF (reference sequence). The CDR3 covers 20 residues. With V trimmed by 0 bases and J by 1 base, 10 bases remained unmatched. The DNA of the CDR3 is TGTGCCACCAGCAGAGATTTGGGGACTAGCGGGATGTCCGGCACAGATACGCAGTATTTT. It is translated as CATSRDLGTSGMSGTDTQYF.

This chain joins TRBV20-1 and TRBJ1-4; 7 positions match TRBD1. The CDR3 contains 11 residues. Germline-derived CDR1 and CDR2 are DFQATT and SNEGSKA (reference sequence). The ends lost 5 bases at V and 16 bases at J; junction bases unmatched: 10. CDR3 loop: CSAGTSGTEFF. The CDR3 region has the DNA TGCAGTGCTGGAACTTCCGGGACAGAGTTTTTT.

The V gene is TRBV6-5, the J gene TRBJ2-3; D may be TRBD2 (6 bases). The CDR3 contains 18 residues. From germline, CDR1 is MNHEY and CDR2 SVGAGI. V shed 5 bases and J shed 0 bases, with 21 bases lying between them. The CDR3 nucleotides read TGTGCCAGCAGTGTGGTCCGGCTTATGCGGGGCAGCACAGATACGCAGTATTTT. Its translation is CASSVVRLMRGSTDTQYF.

This clonotype was found a few times. The V gene is TRBV30, the J gene TRBJ1-5, with D perhaps matching TRBD1 (6 bases). V was clipped by 2 bases and J by 4 bases, with 12 bases between them. This CDR3 region has 14 residues. Germline CDR1 and CDR2: GTSNPN and SVGIG (reference sequence). CDR3 residues: CAWSQLGGNQPQHF. Here the CDR3 DNA reads TGTGCCTGGAGTCAGCTAGGGGGGAATCAGCCCCAGCATTTT.

The chain recombines TRBV29-1 with TRBJ2-7; D not resolved. In germline, CDR1 is SQVTM, CDR2 ANQGSEA. Between the trimmed V and J ends, which lost 5 bases and 2 bases, there was a span of 7 bases. The CDR3 is 11 residues long. The CDR3 loop reads CSVQQAYEQYF. The CDR3 DNA reads as TGCAGCGTTCAGCAAGCCTACGAGCAGTACTTC.